Reported below is one TCR beta chain. Its antigen is as yet unknown. The assay was immunoSEQ multiplex PCR, and TCRdb's table has in-frame clones only and misses some. The table lists 80,000 to 100,000 clones, roughly 88% of them singletons. The germline V and J ends were trimmed by 5 bases and 7 bases, with 16 bases remaining between them. CDR1 SGHVS and CDR2 FNYEAQ come from the germline V gene. This CDR3 has 14 residues. The sample comes from a study of T cell responses to AZD1222 COVID-19 vaccine. Overall study findings and caveats: Baseline antibody screening turned up just a handful of seropositive AZD1222 recipients.

The J gene is TRBJ2-3, the V gene TRBV7-6, with D tentatively TRBD1 (6 bases). The TCR originated in an adult in good health. The sequences come from peripheral blood, collected on day 0 of AZD1222 vaccination. This CDR3 reads CASSRSITGHTQYF. The DNA of the CDR3 is TGTGCCAGCAGCCGCAGCATTACAGGGCATACGCAGTATTTT.